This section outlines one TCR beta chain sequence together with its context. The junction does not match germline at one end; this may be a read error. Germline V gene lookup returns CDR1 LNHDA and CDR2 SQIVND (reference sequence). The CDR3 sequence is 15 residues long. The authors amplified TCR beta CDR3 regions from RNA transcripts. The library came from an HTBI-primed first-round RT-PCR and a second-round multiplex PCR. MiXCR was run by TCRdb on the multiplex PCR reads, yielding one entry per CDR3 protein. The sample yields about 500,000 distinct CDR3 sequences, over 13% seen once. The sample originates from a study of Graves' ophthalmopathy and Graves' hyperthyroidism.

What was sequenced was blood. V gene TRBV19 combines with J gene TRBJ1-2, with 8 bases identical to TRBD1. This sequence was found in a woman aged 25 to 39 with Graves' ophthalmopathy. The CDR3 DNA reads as TGTGCCAGTAGTATCCCCGGACAGGGAGGGTATGGCTTCACCTTC. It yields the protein CASSIPGQGGYGFTF. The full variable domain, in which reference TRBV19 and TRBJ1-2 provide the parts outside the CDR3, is DGGITQSPKYLFRKEGQNVTLSCEQNLNHDAMYWYRQDPGQGLRLIYYSQIVNDFQKGDIAEGYSVSREKKESFPLTVTSAQKNPTAFYLCASSIPGQGGYGFTFGSGTRLTVV.